The 21 T cell receptor beta chains below all came from one sample that was sequenced in a study of CD8 T cells in Susac syndrome. About 0.5 to 1 ug RNA was reverse transcribed with random hexamers. One entry per CDR3 protein, called by TCRdb with MiXCR from the immunoSEQ multiplex PCR reads. Of about 430,000 distinct CDR3 sequences listed, more than 70% are singletons. The sample consisted of CD8+ T cells from PBMCs. These TCRs come from a human donor with multiple sclerosis.

This sequence joins TRBV30 and TRBJ2-7, with 9 bases matching TRBD1. The CDR3 runs to 14 residues. The germline V gene has CDR1 GTSNPN and CDR2 SVGIG (reference sequence). V lost 1 base and J lost 3; bases outside the gene matches: 4. DNA for the CDR3: TGTGCCTGGAGTGGGGACAGGGTGCGCTACGAGCAGTACTTC. This sequence encodes CAWSGDRVRYEQYF.

The chain recombines TRBV4-1 with TRBJ1-5; D unclear. Trimming pared 1 base from V and 10 bases from J, leaving 17 bases between. The CDR3 extends over 15 amino acids. Germline CDR1 MGHRA, CDR2 YSYEKL. CDR3 region: CASSQVSGPEGPQHF. The CDR3 DNA reads as TGCGCCAGCAGCCAAGTTAGTGGGCCGGAGGGACCCCAGCATTTT.

In its sample, this clonotype was seen a few times. The V and J genes are TRBV7-9 and TRBJ2-1; D is ambiguous. Deletions cut 1 base from V and 7 bases from J, with 2 bases between. CDR1 and CDR2 from the germline V gene are SEHNR and FQNEAQ (reference sequence). This CDR3 spans 11 amino acids. For the CDR3, the DNA is TGTGCCAGCAGCTTAGTTAATGAGCAGTTCTTC. It is translated as CASSLVNEQFF. The whole variable domain, filled in from reference TRBV7-9 and TRBJ2-1, reads DTGVSQNPRHKITKRGQNVTFRCDPISEHNRLYWYRQTLGQGPEFLTYFQNEAQLEKSRLLSDRFSAERPKGSFSTLEIQRTEQGDSAMYLCASSLVNEQFFGPGTRLTVL.

This clonotype has only one observation. The chain employs TRBV10-3 and TRBJ2-5, with D possibly matching TRBD1 (6 bases). This CDR3 has 20 residues. V dropped 1 base and J dropped 0 bases, with 24 bases sitting between them. Germline CDR1 reads ENHRY; CDR2 reads SYGVKD. CDR3 in DNA: TGTGCCATCAGTGAGTTTTGGGACACCCTTACGCTCGAGTACCAAGAGACCCAGTACTTC. This sequence encodes CAISEFWDTLTLEYQETQYF.

The CDR3, as DNA: TGCGCCAGCAGCCAAGAGCCAGGGTATATCGGGGAGCTGTTTTTT. It yields the protein CASSQEPGYIGELFF. The chain employs TRBV4-1 and TRBJ2-2; tentatively, D is TRBD1 (5 bases). Trimming stripped 0 bases from V and 7 bases from J, with 12 bases between. The CDR3 totals 15 residues. The V gene's germline CDR1 is MGHRA and CDR2 YSYEKL.

This chain joins TRBV27 and TRBJ1-5; a possible D gene is TRBD1 (5 bases). This CDR3 region has 14 residues. Germline loops: CDR1 MNHEY, CDR2 SMNVEV (reference sequence). Trimming pared 1 base from V and 5 bases from J, leaving 9 bases between. The CDR3 is CASSLFEGYQPQHF. As DNA, the CDR3 is TGTGCCAGCAGTTTATTTGAGGGGTATCAGCCCCAGCATTTT.

In DNA form, the CDR3 reads TGTGCCAGCAGCTTTGCCCCCTGGACAGCGAACACCGGGGAGCTGTTTTTT. It yields the protein CASSFAPWTANTGELFF. This chain connects TRBV5-6 to TRBJ2-2, with D perhaps matching TRBD1 (6 bases). The germline V and J ends were trimmed by 2 bases and 0 bases, with 14 bases remaining between them. Germline CDR1 SGHDT, CDR2 YYEEEE. This CDR3 region has 17 residues.

This rearrangement joins TRBV10-3 to TRBJ1-2; possibly TRBD1 for D (6 bases). This CDR3 spans 16 amino acids. CDR1 is ENHRY, CDR2 SYGVKD, per germline. Trimming removed 4 bases from V and 0 bases from J, with 15 bases in between. The CDR3 sequence is CAISGAGATTNYGYTF. The CDR3 bases are TGTGCCATCAGTGGGGCAGGGGCGACTACTAACTATGGCTACACCTTC.

A few counts support this clonotype. The V and J genes are TRBV11-2 and TRBJ2-5; D remains ambiguous. The length of the CDR3 is 14 residues. Germline V gene data show CDR1 as SGHAT and CDR2 as FQNNGV. The V end lost 1 base, the J end lost 1 base, and 7 bases lay between the germline ends. The chain's CDR3 is CASSLGAFQETQYF. Here the CDR3 DNA reads TGTGCCAGCAGCTTAGGCGCCTTCCAAGAGACCCAGTACTTC.

The rearrangement joins TRBV25-1 to TRBJ2-3; 8 bases line up with TRBD2. The CDR3 spans 14 residues. Trimming removed 8 bases from V and 5 bases from J; junction bases left unmatched: 9. Looked up from germline, CDR1 is MGHDK and CDR2 is SYGVNS. The DNA for the CDR3 is TGTGCCAGCGATCGTCGGGGGGGGATAGATACGCAGTATTTT. Its protein is CASDRRGGIDTQYF.

V is TRBV29-1 and J is TRBJ1-1; D not resolved. Deletions cut 2 bases from V and 7 bases from J, with 8 bases between. Germline loops: CDR1 SQVTM, CDR2 ANQGSEA. The CDR3 loop spans 11 amino acids. The CDR3: CSVERNREAFF. The CDR3 DNA reads as TGCAGCGTTGAACGAAACCGTGAAGCTTTCTTT.

The chain carries TRBV6-5 and TRBJ1-1; a possible D gene is TRBD1 (6 bases). Germline values: CDR1 MNHEY, CDR2 SVGAGI. CDR3 size: 15 residues. Deletions cut 4 bases from V and 4 bases from J, with 16 bases between. CDR3 residues: CASSWGATGATEAFF. The CDR3 coding sequence is TGTGCCAGCAGTTGGGGGGCCACTGGGGCCACTGAAGCTTTCTTT.

The J gene is TRBJ2-1, the V gene TRBV20-1; TRBD2 aligns across 14 bases. The CDR3 runs to 15 residues. V dropped 6 bases and J dropped 2; count of bases not matched to a gene: 3. The V gene's germline CDR1 is DFQATT and CDR2 SNEGSKA (reference sequence). The CDR3 DNA reads as TGCAGTGCACTGACTAGCGGGAGGGCCTACAATGAGCAGTTCTTC. Translation: CSALTSGRAYNEQFF.

On this clonotype: One junction end disagrees with the germline gene, perhaps due to a read error. The chain recombines TRBV6-1 with TRBJ2-4; possible D gene TRBD2, 5 bases. From germline, CDR1 is MNHNS and CDR2 SASEGT. CDR3 length equals 12 residues. CDR3 amino acids: CASSEGETTLDF. The DNA for the CDR3 is TGTGCCAGCAGTGAAGGGGAGACAACTCTGGACTTC.

This clonotype was detected only once. V gene TRBV29-1 combines with J gene TRBJ2-7; 8 nucleotides align to TRBD1. The CDR3 totals 14 residues. Germline lookup yields CDR1 SQVTM and CDR2 ANQGSEA. The J segment lost 1 base and the V segment lost 1 base, leaving 3 bases of the junction unmatched. The CDR3 nucleotides read TGCAGCGTTGAAGGGACAGGGCGATCCTACGAGCAGTACTTC. This gives the protein CSVEGTGRSYEQYF.

The genes are TRBV5-1 and TRBJ1-1; 7 nucleotides agree with TRBD1. CDR1 SGHRS and CDR2 YFSETQ come from the germline V gene. CDR3 length equals 16 residues. With 4 bases clipped from V and 6 bases from J, the junction kept 15 bases outside the gene matches. Written as DNA, the CDR3 is TGCGCCAGCAGCCTGCGGGACAGAGGTATAGGTTCTGAAGCTTTCTTT. Translated: CASSLRDRGIGSEAFF.

The V gene is TRBV30, the J gene TRBJ2-5, with TRBD2 identical over 8 bases. The CDR3 contains 15 residues. V lost 3 bases and J lost 4; bases outside the gene matches: 10. Germline assignment: CDR1 GTSNPN and CDR2 SVGIG (reference sequence). The CDR3 protein is CAWRDIGGGSETQYF. CDR3 DNA sequence: TGTGCCTGGAGAGATATCGGGGGGGGCTCAGAGACCCAGTACTTC.

The gene calls are TRBV28 and TRBJ1-5; 8 nucleotides line up with TRBD1. There are 15 residues in the CDR3. CDR1 is MDHEN and CDR2 is SYDVKM in the germline V gene. J was trimmed by 2 bases and V by 4 bases; bases with no gene match: 4. CDR3 bases: TGTGCCAGCAGTTCGGACAGGGTCCGCAATCAGCCCCAGCATTTT. Protein product: CASSSDRVRNQPQHF. Full variable domain (rest looked up from reference TRBV28 and TRBJ1-5): DVKVTQSSRYLVKRTGEKVFLECVQDMDHENMFWYRQDPGLGLRLIYFSYDVKMKEKGDIPEGYSVSREKKERFSLILESASTNQTSMYLCASSSDRVRNQPQHFGDGTRLSIL.

This sequence joins TRBV18 and TRBJ2-2; D call uncertain. Germline V gene lookup returns CDR1 KGHSH and CDR2 LQKENI. The V end was cut by 6 bases, the J end by 5 bases, with 13 bases between. The CDR3 contains 14 residues. CDR3 bases: TGTGCCAGCTCCGCCCCTCTGAGGACCGGGGAGCTGTTTTTT. Its translation: CASSAPLRTGELFF. The full variable domain, its missing parts supplied by reference TRBV18 and TRBJ2-2, is NAGVMQNPRHLVRRRGQEARLRCSPMKGHSHVYWYRQLPEEGLKFMVYLQKENIIDESGMPKERFSAEFPKEGPSILRIQQVVRGDSAAYFCASSAPLRTGELFFGEGSRLTVL.

The chain links TRBV2 to TRBJ2-1; TRBD2 agrees at 8 bases. This CDR3 is built from 14 residues. Germline values: CDR1 SNHLY, CDR2 FYNNEI. With V trimmed by 4 bases and J by 5 bases, 4 bases remained unmatched. The CDR3 sequence is CASSAGGGHNEQFF. In DNA, the CDR3 is TGTGCCAGCAGTGCGGGGGGGGGCCACAATGAGCAGTTCTTC. Based on the CDR3 plus reference TRBV2 and TRBJ2-1, the full variable domain is EPEVTQTPSHQVTQMGQEVILRCVPISNHLYFYWYRQILGQKVEFLVSFYNNEISEKSEIFDDQFSVERPDGSNFTLKIRSTKLEDSAMYFCASSAGGGHNEQFFGPGTRLTVL.

This clonotype was seen a single time. The genes are TRBV4-1 and TRBJ1-1; no firm D call. The V end lost 2 bases, the J end lost 5 bases, and 9 bases lay between the germline ends. Germline CDR1 reads MGHRA; CDR2 reads YSYEKL. CDR3 length: 13 amino acids. CDR3 coding DNA: TGCGCCAGCAGCCAACACGCGAGTACTGAAGCTTTCTTT. Protein sequence: CASSQHASTEAFF.